These 9 T cell receptor beta chains came from one sample sequenced in a study of blood T cell repertoires in COVID-19. Profiling relied on immunoSEQ multiplex PCR, and the TCRdb table lists in-frame clones only, not all of them. The sample lists about 62,000 clones, 86% occurring once. The specimen was peripheral blood. The origin of the receptors is a woman at least 80 years old with acute or convalescent COVID-19.

J is TRBJ1-2 and V is TRBV19, with D perhaps matching TRBD1 (5 bases). The CDR3 has 13 amino acids. V shed 4 bases and J shed 8 bases, with 14 bases lying between them. Germline-derived CDR1 and CDR2 are LNHDA and SQIVND (reference sequence). This CDR3 is CASSTNRWEGYTF. In nucleotides, the CDR3 is TGTGCCAGTAGTACAAACAGGTGGGAAGGCTACACCTTC.

The chain couples TRBV7-8 to TRBJ1-1; perhaps TRBD1 as D (5 bases). Germline CDR1 is SGHVS and CDR2 is FQNEAQ. V gave up 2 bases and J gave up 5 bases, with 12 bases separating them. The CDR3 totals 14 residues. DNA for the CDR3: TGTGCCAGCAGCTTAAGTACAGGAGGGACTGAAGCTTTCTTT. This gives the protein CASSLSTGGTEAFF.

This clone was seen just once. Mismatch with germline at one junction end may stem from a read error. The chain uses TRBV28 and TRBJ2-3; 16 bases are a match to TRBD2. Germline-derived CDR1 and CDR2 are MDHEN and SYDVKM. The CDR3 extends over 14 amino acids. The CDR3 DNA follows: TGTGCCAGCGAAACGCCGGGACTAGCGGGAGGGCGCGATTTT. Translation: CASETPGLAGGRDF.

The chain is built from TRBV7-9 and TRBJ1-5; D not certain. From germline, CDR1 is SEHNR and CDR2 FQNEAQ (reference sequence). V dropped 5 bases and J dropped 6 bases, with 17 bases sitting between them. CDR3 length: 15 residues. The CDR3 loop reads CASSQQGQRAQPQHF. CDR3 DNA sequence: TGTGCCAGCAGCCAACAAGGGCAGAGGGCTCAGCCCCAGCATTTT.

The gene calls are TRBV19 and TRBJ2-7; possibly TRBD2 for D (6 bases). Germline V gene data show CDR1 as LNHDA and CDR2 as SQIVND (reference sequence). The V end was cut by 4 bases, the J end by 3 bases, with 13 bases between. The CDR3 length is 14 residues. The CDR3 is CASSSGRDFYEQYF. The CDR3 bases are TGTGCCAGTAGTAGCGGACGGGACTTCTACGAGCAGTACTTC.

V gene TRBV24-1 combines with J gene TRBJ2-5, with TRBD2 as a possible D gene (7 bases). Trimming shortened V by 7 bases and J by 5 bases, and 19 bases separated the two germline ends. CDR3 length equals 15 residues. Germline-derived CDR1 and CDR2 are KGHDR and SFDVKD. This CDR3 is CATSGTMGAWETQYF. In DNA, the CDR3 is TGTGCCACCAGCGGGACTATGGGGGCGTGGGAGACCCAGTACTTC.

The chain recombines TRBV18 with TRBJ1-6, with TRBD1 as a possible D gene (6 bases). From germline, CDR1 is KGHSH and CDR2 LQKENI. The CDR3 contains 14 residues. V was shortened by 6 bases and J by 7 bases, with 13 bases between the two germline ends. The CDR3 here is CASSGPGGNSPLHF. DNA for the CDR3: TGTGCCAGCTCCGGGCCGGGGGGCAATTCACCCCTCCACTTT.

This clone was recorded only once. The V gene is TRBV25-1, the J gene TRBJ1-6; 7 positions match TRBD1. V lost 3 bases, J lost 8 bases, and 13 bases stayed unmatched. Germline CDR1 reads MGHDK; CDR2 reads SYGVNS. There are 17 residues in the CDR3. The CDR3 sequence is CASSEAGQGGFDSPLHF. CDR3 coding DNA: TGTGCCAGCAGTGAGGCAGGTCAGGGGGGTTTCGATTCACCCCTCCACTTT.

In this sample, this clone turned up once. This sequence joins TRBV6-1 and TRBJ2-5; 16 bases line up with TRBD2. The CDR3 runs 16 residues. Germline V CDR1 and CDR2: MNHNS, SASEGT. V was pared by 2 bases and J by 5 bases, with 2 bases of the junction left unmatched. The DNA of the CDR3 is TGTGCCAGCAGTGAACCGGGACTAGCGGGGGGGGAGACCCAGTACTTC. It translates to CASSEPGLAGGETQYF.